This entry concerns a single T cell receptor beta chain. The data originate from a study of blood T cells in healthy people across ages. V lost 1 base, J lost 2 bases, and 2 bases stayed unmatched. Germline CDR1 reads MNHNS; CDR2 reads SASEGT. The CDR3 covers 15 residues. Primed by a sample-barcoded 5' primer and a J-beta primer mix, a second PCR proceeded for roughly 7 to 12 cycles. Using its own MiXCR run on the 5' RACE reads, TCRdb lists one record per CDR3 protein. The sample consists of 550,000 to 700,000 distinct CDR3 sequences, about 25% of them appearing once. Sequenced sample: blood. This clonotype was obtained from a woman aged 70-85 years in good health. This chain joins TRBV6-1 and TRBJ1-2, with 9 bases fitting TRBD1. In nucleotides, the CDR3 is TGTGCCAGCAGTGAAGTAGACAGGGGGAACTATGGCTACACCTTC. As protein: CASSEVDRGNYGYTF.